These 25 T cell receptor beta chains share one sample of origin, sequenced in a study of blood T cells in healthy people across ages. Primed by a sample-barcoded 5' primer and a J-beta primer mix, a second PCR proceeded for 7 to 11 cycles. Each CDR3 protein gets one entry after TCRdb re-called the 5' RACE reads with MiXCR. The data contain some 1.5 million distinct CDR3 sequences, under 30% of them seen just once; the ten biggest clones take up approximately 7.7%. Sequencing input: blood. These receptor sequences come from a woman between 25 and 40 years old in good health.

The rearrangement joins TRBV20-1 to TRBJ1-2; tentatively, D is TRBD1 (6 bases). Trimming left V 6 bases short and J 5 bases short, with 16 bases between. This CDR3 contains 13 residues. Germline V gene lookup returns CDR1 DFQATT and CDR2 SNEGSKA (reference sequence). DNA of the CDR3: TGCAGTGCCCCGGGGGGGCTAGCTTATGGCTACACCTTC. The encoded protein is CSAPGGLAYGYTF.

This clonotype has a handful of counts. The chain is built from TRBV30 and TRBJ2-5; unclear D gene. Trimming shortened V by 2 bases and J by 2 bases, and 6 bases separated the two germline ends. From germline, CDR1 is GTSNPN and CDR2 SVGIG (reference sequence). The CDR3 covers 12 residues. CDR3: CAWSQRQETQYF. DNA of the CDR3: TGTGCCTGGAGTCAACGGCAAGAGACCCAGTACTTC. Based on the CDR3 plus reference TRBV30 and TRBJ2-5, the full variable domain is SQTIHQWPATLVQPVGSPLSLECTVEGTSNPNLYWYRQAAGRGLQLLFYSVGIGQISSEVPQNLSASRPQDRQFILSSKKLLLSDSGFYLCAWSQRQETQYFGPGTRLLVL.

The sample holds many counts of this clonotype. The chain uses TRBV6-5 and TRBJ2-7, with D possibly matching TRBD1 (5 bases). Deletions cut 0 bases from V and 9 bases from J, with 15 bases between. Germline lookup yields CDR1 MNHEY and CDR2 SVGAGI. This CDR3 is built from 14 residues. In DNA form, the CDR3 reads TGTGCCAGCAGTTACTCAGGGCAGGGTGGTGGGCAGTACTTC. It encodes CASSYSGQGGGQYF.

This clonotype was found a few times. The rearrangement uses TRBV12-3 or TRBV12-4 and TRBJ2-5, with D uncertain. With 9 bases removed from V and 1 base from J, the gap between germline ends came to 15 bases. This CDR3 contains 14 residues. CDR3 in DNA: TGTGCCAGTACAGTGGCGACTGTCCAAGAGACCCAGTACTTC. Protein product: CASTVATVQETQYF.

This clonotype was observed a handful of times. The chain couples TRBV2 to TRBJ1-2; TRBD1 might be the D (5 bases). The CDR3 spans 14 residues. Trimming pared 4 bases from V and 6 bases from J, leaving 15 bases between. Germline CDR1 reads SNHLY; CDR2 reads FYNNEI. CDR3 sequence: CASSGDSPQDGYTF. In nucleotides, the CDR3 is TGTGCCAGCAGTGGAGACAGCCCCCAGGATGGCTACACCTTC.

The gene calls are TRBV12-5 and TRBJ1-1; D not certain. The CDR3 sequence is 15 residues long. The germline gives CDR1 LGHNT, CDR2 FRNRAP. Trimming took off 0 bases at V and 0 bases at J, with 8 bases between the two ends. The DNA of the CDR3 is TGTGCTAGTGGTTTGGTGAAGGCAGTGAACACTGAAGCTTTCTTT. Translated, it gives CASGLVKAVNTEAFF.

This sequence joins TRBV24-1 and TRBJ2-1; D is undetermined. The CDR3 contains 13 residues. Germline V CDR1 and CDR2: KGHDR, SFDVKD. Between the trimmed V and J ends, which lost 4 bases and 9 bases, there was a span of 12 bases. CDR3 bases: TGTGCCACCAGTGACCCTGGAACAGCTGAGCAGTTCTTC. Protein product: CATSDPGTAEQFF.

The chain employs TRBV5-6 and TRBJ1-1; no clear D. The germline CDR1 and CDR2 sequences are SGHDT and YYEEEE. The CDR3 sequence is 16 residues long. The V gene lost 6 bases and the J gene lost 5 bases, with 23 bases spanning the gap. The DNA of the CDR3 is TGTGCCAGCACCCTCGGTCCTCCGGGAATTAAAACTGAAGCTTTCTTT. This encodes CASTLGPPGIKTEAFF.

CDR3 DNA sequence: TGTGCTAGTGGTCTCCCCGTGGGAGCAGGGAGCACAGATACGCAGTATTTT. Translating it yields CASGLPVGAGSTDTQYF. V usage is TRBV12-5 and J usage is TRBJ2-3, with D perhaps given as TRBD1 or TRBD2 (5 bases each). Trimming stripped 5 bases from V and 0 bases from J, with 18 bases between. The CDR3 runs 17 residues. CDR1 is LGHNT, CDR2 FRNRAP, per germline. The whole variable domain, filled in from reference TRBV12-5 and TRBJ2-3, reads DARVTQTPRHKVTEMGQEVTMRCQPILGHNTVFWYRQTMMQGLELLAYFRNRAPLDDSGMPKDRFSAEMPDATLATLKIQPSEPRDSAVYFCASGLPVGAGSTDTQYFGPGTRLTVL.

The chain uses TRBV5-6 and TRBJ2-2; tentatively, D is TRBD2 (5 bases). Trimming cost V 1 base and J 6 bases, with 13 bases left between them. The V gene's germline CDR1 is SGHDT and CDR2 YYEEEE. The CDR3 sequence is 15 residues long. The CDR3 nucleotides read TGTGCCAGCAGCTTGTGGTCTAGCCGCGCCGGGGAGCTGTTTTTT. Translation gives CASSLWSSRAGELFF. Full variable domain (rest looked up from reference TRBV5-6 and TRBJ2-2): DAGVTQSPTHLIKTRGQQVTLRCSPKSGHDTVSWYQQALGQGPQFIFQYYEEEERQRGNFPDRFSGHQFPNYSSELNVNALLLGDSALYLCASSLWSSRAGELFFGEGSRLTVL.

This clonotype was recorded a few times. V usage is TRBV19 and J usage is TRBJ2-1; TRBD1 matches 7 bases. The CDR3 length is 15 residues. Germline CDR1 reads LNHDA; CDR2 reads SQIVND (reference sequence). Trimming cost V 7 bases and J 5 bases; bases outside gene matches: 11. The CDR3 reads CASTAQGTVNNEQFF. In DNA, the CDR3 is TGTGCCAGTACCGCACAGGGGACAGTAAACAATGAGCAGTTCTTC.

This rearrangement joins TRBV29-1 to TRBJ2-3; perhaps TRBD2 as D (5 bases). The CDR3 loop spans 16 amino acids. V lost 6 bases and J lost 0, with 19 bases in between. The germline CDR1 and CDR2 sequences are SQVTM and ANQGSEA. As DNA, the CDR3 is TGCAGCGTAACCGGAGTGGCTTCGGGGAGCACAGATACGCAGTATTTT. It encodes CSVTGVASGSTDTQYF.

This clonotype was observed many times. The V call is TRBV20-1, the J call TRBJ2-7, with 9 positions matching TRBD2. J was trimmed by 3 bases and V by 5 bases; bases with no gene match: 14. Germline lookup yields CDR1 DFQATT and CDR2 SNEGSKA (reference sequence). This CDR3 has 16 amino acids. CDR3 DNA: TGCAGTGCTCAACCGGGACTAGCTCCTACTATCTACGAGCAGTACTTC. Translating it yields CSAQPGLAPTIYEQYF.

Points on this clonotype: The germline gene is not matched at one end of the junction; a read error may be the cause. The V gene is TRBV20-1, the J gene TRBJ1-1; no clear D gene. This CDR3 is built from 13 residues. Germline V gives CDR1 DFQATT, CDR2 SNEGSKA (reference sequence). This chain's CDR3 is CSARKEADTEAFF. CDR3 coding DNA: TGCAGTGCTAGGAAGGAGGCAGACACTGAGGCTTTCTTT.

Only a few counts were recorded for this clonotype. The rearrangement links TRBV7-9 to TRBJ2-1; 13 bases map to TRBD2. CDR1 and CDR2 from the germline V gene are SEHNR and FQNEAQ (reference sequence). The J segment lost 8 bases and the V segment lost 5 bases, leaving 6 bases of the junction unmatched. The CDR3 has 15 amino acids. The CDR3 reads CASSLTSGGVHEQFF. The CDR3 DNA sequence: TGTGCCAGCAGCCTTACTAGCGGGGGGGTCCATGAGCAGTTCTTC.

This clonotype turned up a few times. The V gene is TRBV6-2 or TRBV6-3, the J gene TRBJ1-2, with D possibly matching TRBD1 (6 bases). Germline CDR1 is MNHEY and CDR2 is SVGEGT. CDR3 length: 14 amino acids. Between the trimmed V and J ends, which lost 5 bases and 4 bases, there was a span of 14 bases. CDR3 sequence (DNA): TGTGCCAGCAGTCCTAATACAGGGATCTATGGCTACACCTTC. Amino acid sequence: CASSPNTGIYGYTF.

J is TRBJ1-1 and V is TRBV29-1; 7 bases line up with TRBD1. This CDR3 comprises 14 residues. Unmatched junction bases numbered 7, after V lost 1 base and J lost 5 bases. Germline CDR1 SQVTM, CDR2 ANQGSEA. The CDR3 coding sequence is TGCAGCGTTGAAGCCCTGACAGGGAGAACTGAAGCTTTCTTT. Amino acids: CSVEALTGRTEAFF.

A remark on this clonotype: A read error may produce the germline difference seen at one junction end. The chain recombines TRBV7-9 with TRBJ1-5, with D unresolved. The CDR3 runs to 13 residues. Germline CDR1 is SEHNR and CDR2 is FQNEAQ (reference sequence). This CDR3 is CASSKDGNRPQHF. DNA for the CDR3: TGTGCCAGCAGCAAGGACGGGAATCGGCCCCAGCATTTT.

The rearrangement links TRBV7-2 to TRBJ2-5; no definite D call. There are 15 residues in the CDR3. Looked up from germline, CDR1 is SGHTA and CDR2 is FQGNSA. Between the trimmed V and J ends, which lost 4 bases and 8 bases, there was a span of 20 bases. The CDR3 is CASSSLARPENTQYF. CDR3 nucleotides: TGTGCCAGCAGCTCTCTGGCCCGCCCGGAGAATACCCAGTACTTC.

The chain links TRBV14 to TRBJ1-1; D ambiguous. Germline V gives CDR1 SGHDN, CDR2 FVKESK. V dropped 0 bases and J dropped 11 bases, with 16 bases sitting between them. The CDR3 length is 14 residues. The CDR3 nucleotides read TGTGCCAGCAGCCAAGAGCGACGAGCCACGGCGGCTTTCTTT. Protein sequence: CASSQERRATAAFF.

J is TRBJ2-7 and V is TRBV2; D is uncertain. The DNA end is more similar to TRBJ2-5, so the J call may be wrong. Germline V gene data show CDR1 as SNHLY and CDR2 as FYNNEI. The CDR3 is 16 residues long. CDR3 sequence: CASNELADMGRETQYF. In nucleotides, the CDR3 is TGTGCCAGCAATGAGTTGGCAGACATGGGTAGGGAGACCCAGTACTTC.

The chain is built from TRBV25-1 and TRBJ1-2, with TRBD1 matching 7 bases. The germline CDR1 and CDR2 sequences are MGHDK and SYGVNS. The trim removed 6 bases at V and 5 bases at J, leaving 15 bases unmatched. This CDR3 contains 16 residues. The CDR3 loop reads CASSGTGQDQSYGYTF. DNA of the CDR3: TGTGCCAGCAGCGGAACCGGACAGGACCAGAGTTATGGCTACACCTTC.

The CDR3: CASRGSRSTDTQYF. CDR3 nucleotide sequence: TGTGCCAGCAGGGGTAGTCGGAGCACAGATACGCAGTATTTT. V is TRBV7-9 and J is TRBJ2-3; D remains ambiguous. The CDR3 loop spans 14 amino acids. V was clipped by 6 bases and J by 0 bases, with 10 bases between them. CDR1 is SEHNR, CDR2 FQNEAQ, per germline (reference sequence).

There are many counts of this clonotype. The J gene is TRBJ2-3, the V gene TRBV12-3 or TRBV12-4; D is undetermined. Trimming cost V 6 bases and J 3 bases, with 13 bases left between them. This CDR3 is 14 amino acids long. CDR3: CASSFRVSTDTQYF. The CDR3 DNA sequence: TGTGCCAGCAGCTTCCGGGTTTCTACAGATACGCAGTATTTT.

This clonotype was counted ten times or more. The gene calls are TRBV15 and TRBJ2-7; 7 bases match TRBD2. Germline CDR1 and CDR2: LNHNV and YYDKDF (reference sequence). The CDR3 extends over 17 amino acids. V trimming: 1 base; J trimming: 5 bases; junction bases outside the gene matches: 14. The CDR3 DNA reads as TGTGCCACCAGCAGAGGCCTAAGTCTAGGGGCGGGGGACGAGCAGTACTTC. It is translated as CATSRGLSLGAGDEQYF.